The next 2 T cell receptor beta chains were all read from a single sample in a study of T cells in Graves' hyperthyroidism and ophthalmopathy (dated 2019 in TCRdb). The method behind the library was multiplex PCR. The reads were generated on an Illumina HiSeq 2000. The TCR beta CDR3 regions were amplified from the RNA transcripts. The TCR CDR3 was subjected to a first round of RT-PCR using the HTBI primer set and the Qiagen OneStep RT-PCR kit. The public reads were reprocessed in TCRdb via fastp at Q25 and MiXCR, keeping in-frame beta chains. Rows matching on CDR3 protein sequence are summarized as one entry with the most common DNA and genes. For this sample the table gives 350,000 or so distinct CDR3 sequences, of which about a sixth were detected only once. The biggest ten clones account for around 15% of the sample. The sequenced sample was blood. The receptors originated from a woman in her forties with Graves' ophthalmopathy.

This clonotype was recorded many times. The chain links TRBV20-1 to TRBJ2-7; 8 positions agree with TRBD1. Trimming cost V 1 base and J 6 bases; bases outside gene matches: 8. CDR1 is DFQATT and CDR2 is SNEGSKA in the germline V gene (reference sequence). The CDR3 runs to 14 residues. In nucleotides, the CDR3 is TGCAGTGCTAGAGTGGCAACAGGGGGTCGCGAGCAGTACTTC. The encoded protein is CSARVATGGREQYF.

This clonotype showed up many times. Sequence at one end of the junction differs from germline and may be a read error. The V call is TRBV6-1, the J call TRBJ1-5; D might be TRBD1 (6 bases). Germline-derived CDR1 and CDR2 are MNHNS and SASEGT. The CDR3 extends over 15 amino acids. In nucleotides, the CDR3 is TGTGCCAGCAGCCTAAAGGGACATAGCAGTCAGCCCCAGCATTTT. Translated, it gives CASSLKGHSSQPQHF.